This T cell receptor beta chain was identified during a study of regulatory T cells in long-lasting Graves disease. Study-wide findings and caveats: A greater number of public clonotypes (around 2,700) was shared by persistent patients than by new patients (just over 950).

This clonotype has just a few counts. What it binds is unknown. With iRepertoire HTBI primers and Arm-PCR of CDR3 regions, TCR beta libraries were built. TCRdb reprocessed the multiplex PCR reads via MiXCR and lists one record per CDR3 protein. In the table there are about 400,000 distinct CDR3 sequences, less than 25% of which are singletons. Time point noted: persistent/refractory GD, antithyroid drugs over 5 years with positive TRAb. The authors made the TCR library using RNA they extracted from PBMCs. The peripheral blood volume drawn was 7 to 10 milliliters, and it was collected into EDTA tubes. CDR3 size: 13 residues. Germline V gives CDR1 MGHDK, CDR2 SYGVNS. The V gene lost 1 base and the J gene lost 7 bases, with 10 bases spanning the gap.

The sample was peripheral blood mononuclear cells (PBMCs), taken when the disease was refractory, from a patient treated with antithyroid drugs. This clonotype was obtained from a female donor with Graves disease. The rearrangement joins TRBV25-1 to TRBJ1-1, with D possibly matching TRBD1 (6 bases). The CDR3 DNA reads as TGTGCCAGCAGTGAATGGGGGGCGGGTGAAGCTTTCTTT. It specifies CASSEWGAGEAFF. Looking up the rest from reference TRBV25-1 and TRBJ1-1 gives the full variable domain: EADIYQTPRYLVIGTGKKITLECSQTMGHDKMYWYQQDPGMELHLIHYSYGVNSTEKGDLSSESTVSRIRTEHFPLTLESARPSHTSQYLCASSEWGAGEAFFGQGTRLTVV.